The text below deals with one T cell receptor (beta chain). The antigen is not known. This specimen belongs to a study of T cell responses to AZD1222 COVID-19 vaccine. CDR3 length: 15 amino acids. Between the trimmed V and J ends, which lost 6 bases and 3 bases, there was a span of 16 bases. CDR1 SGHDN and CDR2 FVKESK come from the germline V gene. Study-wide findings and caveats: Increases in Spike-specific TCR breadth and depth were seen after two AZD1222 doses.

This table comes from immunoSEQ multiplex PCR, and its TCRdb copy is limited to in-frame clones, with some not included. Altogether under 150,000 clones are present, 75% to 90% being singletons, with the ten largest covering 1.5% to 2%. The material was peripheral blood, obtained 28 days after the second AZD1222 dose. The sequence was obtained from an adult who received the AZD1222 COVID-19 vaccine. The V call is TRBV14, the J call TRBJ2-3; the D gene is possibly TRBD2 (6 bases). The CDR3 here is CASSHSGSRTDTQYF. In DNA form, the CDR3 reads TGTGCCAGCAGTCATAGCGGCTCTAGGACAGATACGCAGTATTTT.